This TCR beta chain was sequenced in a study of CD8 T cells in ankylosing spondylitis (dated by TCRdb to about 2017). Describing the broader study: The study set out to find disease-linked TCR variants by profiling T cell receptor beta repertoires in ankylosing spondylitis patients and healthy donors. The full study cohort comprised 25 ankylosing spondylitis patients and 85 to 120 healthy donors. Peripheral blood was sampled, and synovial fluid was also collected from ankylosing spondylitis patients.

V lost 3 bases and J lost 4 bases; the stretch between them is 9 bases long. The CDR3 goes from the cysteine to the phenylalanine over 14 residues. Of the read, only the CDR3 DNA is kept; its 42 bases are in frame from base 1. General conclusions and limits of the study: Some TCR beta motif variants had previously been reported in synovial fluid and blood of reactive arthritis patients, which suggested common disease-initiation mechanisms. The disease-linked clones showed a CD8+ phenotype and occurred at relatively low frequencies in peripheral blood. Significant enrichment of the disease-linked clones was reported in matched synovial fluid samples from ankylosing spondylitis patients. A TCR beta motif of several highly homologous amino acid variants appeared characteristic of blood from ankylosing spondylitis patients.

TCRdb records Illumina HiSeq 2500 as the sequencer. Quantitative 5'-RACE with molecular barcodes was used to prepare TCR beta libraries. The authors' pipeline ran thus. To identify disease-linked TCR variants, a new computational method was used, one built on a probabilistic model of VDJ rearrangement. In TCRdb, the public reads were trimmed at Q25 with fastp and aligned with MiXCR, with productive beta chains retained. Rows are combined by CDR3 protein, so each entry shows the most common genes and DNA. The V and J calls follow TCRdb's processing rather than the paper's. This sample lists 300,000 to 400,000 distinct CDR3 sequences; 20% to 25% were detected once. The ten top clones hold roughly a sixth of the sample. This clonotype was counted between two and nine times. What antigen it recognizes has not been identified. No base quality information exists; no much larger clone differs at one position.

The sequence was obtained from a male donor with ankylosing spondylitis. What was sequenced was blood, either unsorted or a sorted T cell fraction (not recorded which). Rearrangement joined TRBV12-3 or TRBV12-4 to TRBJ2-2; possibly the D gene is TRBD2, per 6 matching bases. The sequenced DNA is TGTGCCAGCAGTTTCCGGGGGAGCACCGGGGAGCTGTTTTTT. Translated, it reads CASSFRGSTGELFF.